One sample yielded the 21 T cell receptor beta chains listed below, sequenced in a study of human thymus T cells. Thymus tissue was removed during corrective cardiac surgery. Produced via immunoSEQ multiplex PCR; TCRdb's table is partial and in-frame only. Seen here are some 120,000 clones, around 94% observed once, and the top ten hold approximately 0.022%. Sequencing was done on a sample of thymus tissue. Every receptor here comes from a boy younger than two with a congenital heart defect but otherwise immunologically healthy.

The chain joins TRBV7-9 to TRBJ2-3; 9 positions match TRBD2. Germline V gene lookup returns CDR1 SEHNR and CDR2 FQNEAQ (reference sequence). The CDR3 totals 16 residues. The V segment lost 5 bases and the J segment 7 bases; nucleotides outside the gene matches: 13. CDR3 bases: TGTGCCAGCAGCCAAGAAGCGGGGGGTATCCCTCATACGCAGTATTTT. It yields the protein CASSQEAGGIPHTQYF.

The rearrangement joins TRBV9 to TRBJ2-5; D is undetermined. The CDR3 is 14 amino acids. Germline CDR1 is SGDLS and CDR2 is YYNGEE. The V end was cut by 0 bases, the J end by 4 bases, with 10 bases between. CDR3 loop: CASSVEGVGETQYF. The CDR3 coding sequence is TGTGCCAGCAGCGTAGAGGGTGTGGGAGAGACCCAGTACTTC.

This chain connects TRBV6-5 to TRBJ2-5, with D perhaps TRBD2 (7 bases). The CDR3 loop spans 14 amino acids. In germline, CDR1 is MNHEY, CDR2 SVGAGI. Trimming shortened V by 4 bases and J by 5 bases, and 14 bases separated the two germline ends. The CDR3: CASSFGGPGETQYF. In DNA form, the CDR3 reads TGTGCCAGCAGTTTCGGGGGGCCCGGCGAGACCCAGTACTTC.

This sequence joins TRBV30 and TRBJ1-6; D call uncertain. In germline, CDR1 is GTSNPN, CDR2 SVGIG (reference sequence). V shed 3 bases and J shed 8 bases, with 8 bases lying between them. The CDR3 sequence is 12 residues long. The CDR3 DNA sequence: TGTGCCTGGAGCGCCGCCCATTCACCCCTCCACTTT. It yields the protein CAWSAAHSPLHF. Together with reference TRBV30 and TRBJ1-6, the CDR3 gives the full variable domain: SQTIHQWPATLVQPVGSPLSLECTVEGTSNPNLYWYRQAAGRGLQLLFYSVGIGQISSEVPQNLSASRPQDRQFILSSKKLLLSDSGFYLCAWSAAHSPLHFGNGTRLTVT.

The chain couples TRBV11-2 to TRBJ2-7; D remains unclear. Germline V lookup: CDR1 SGHAT, CDR2 FQNNGV. This CDR3 has 15 residues. The V end lost 4 bases, the J end lost 2 bases, and 15 bases lay between the germline ends. As DNA, the CDR3 is TGTGCCAGCAGCTCTATCAAGGGTCCCACCTACGAGCAGTACTTC. Its translation is CASSSIKGPTYEQYF.

A few counts support this clone. The chain combines TRBV28 with TRBJ1-5; no firm D call. The germline V and J ends were trimmed by 6 bases and 5 bases, with 14 bases remaining between them. The length of the CDR3 is 14 residues. Germline V lookup: CDR1 MDHEN, CDR2 SYDVKM. The CDR3 bases are TGTGCCAGCAGCTCGGACGGATCCCATCAGCCCCAGCATTTT. Amino acid sequence: CASSSDGSHQPQHF.

As regards this clone: Other DNA variants within this sample encode the same CDR3. This chain connects TRBV4-3 to TRBJ2-3; 8 bases fit TRBD2. This CDR3 spans 16 amino acids. J lost 3 bases, V lost 3 bases, and 8 bases had no gene match. Germline CDR1 and CDR2: LGHNA and YSLEER. The CDR3 loop is CASSQAAGGRTDTQYF. The CDR3 bases are TGCGCCAGCAGCCAGGCCGCGGGGGGTAGGACAGATACGCAGTATTTT.

The chain recombines TRBV27 with TRBJ2-2, with 7 positions matching TRBD1. This CDR3 spans 12 amino acids. V shed 9 bases, J shed 5 bases, and the junction held 3 bases outside the gene matches. CDR1 and CDR2 (germline): MNHEY, SMNVEV (reference sequence). CDR3 in DNA: TGTGCCAGTTACAGGGGAACCGGGGAGCTGTTTTTT. It codes for CASYRGTGELFF.

The genes are TRBV28 and TRBJ1-1; D perhaps matches TRBD1 (5 bases). Germline loops: CDR1 MDHEN, CDR2 SYDVKM. The CDR3 is 12 residues long. Trimming took 5 bases from V and 9 from J, leaving 13 bases between them. The CDR3 coding sequence is TGTGCCAGCAGTCAAGGAACAGGAAAAGCTTTCTTT. It codes for CASSQGTGKAFF.

This chain connects TRBV29-1 to TRBJ2-5; weak D call: TRBD1 (6 bases). The length of the CDR3 is 13 residues. Germline lookup yields CDR1 SQVTM and CDR2 ANQGSEA. The V and J ends lost 6 bases and 5 bases respectively, with 16 bases between them. DNA for the CDR3: TGCAGCGTCCTACAGGGACGAGGGGAGACCCAGTACTTC. This encodes CSVLQGRGETQYF.

Notes on this clone: The DNA is left out, because the CDR3 cannot be placed on it with certainty; the CDR3 is given as TCRdb lists it. This chain uses TRBV12-2 with TRBJ2-7. TRBV12-2 is designated a pseudogene. From its first to its last residue, the CDR3 has 16 amino acids. The CDR3 spells CASRMVASGTPYEQYF.

Remarks on this clone: This CDR3 is missing its conserved last phenylalanine or tryptophan, likely due to a read error. The chain has TRBV5-1 and TRBJ2-7, with 7 bases fitting TRBD1. Trimming removed 5 bases from V and 1 base from J; junction bases left unmatched: 9. Germline V lookup: CDR1 SGHRS, CDR2 YFSETQ. The CDR3 length is 15 residues. The CDR3 DNA sequence: TGCGCCAGCAGTCCCTTGGACAGGTTGTCCTACGAGCAGTACCTC. Its protein is CASSPLDRLSYEQYL.

CDR3 region: CASSFLTGAGTGELFF. The CDR3 nucleotides read TGTGCCAGCAGTTTCTTGACAGGGGCGGGGACCGGGGAGCTGTTTTTT. The chain links TRBV27 to TRBJ2-2, with TRBD1 identical over 8 bases. V lost 3 bases, J lost 5 bases, and 8 bases stayed unmatched. Germline values: CDR1 MNHEY, CDR2 SMNVEV (reference sequence). The CDR3 covers 16 residues.

CDR3 sequence (DNA): TGTGCCAGCAGATTCCAGGGACAGGGGAGCTATGGCTACACCTTC. It specifies CASRFQGQGSYGYTF. The genes are TRBV27 and TRBJ1-2; 10 bases are shared with TRBD1. V shed 6 bases and J 4 bases; nucleotides not matched to a gene: 8. CDR1 and CDR2 from the germline V gene are MNHEY and SMNVEV (reference sequence). The CDR3 is 15 amino acids.

The V gene is TRBV4-1, the J gene TRBJ2-2; a weak D match, TRBD2 (6 bases). Germline V gene data show CDR1 as MGHRA and CDR2 as YSYEKL. V shed 0 bases and J shed 4 bases, with 12 bases lying between them. The CDR3 length is 16 residues. This chain's CDR3 is CASSQDAPTSTGELFF. In nucleotides, the CDR3 is TGCGCCAGCAGCCAAGACGCCCCGACTAGCACCGGGGAGCTGTTTTTT.

CDR3 coding DNA: TGTGCCACCAGCAGAGATGAAGGACAGGGAAACACTGAAGCTTTCTTT. As protein: CATSRDEGQGNTEAFF. This sequence joins TRBV15 and TRBJ1-1; the match to TRBD1 covers 8 bases. Unmatched junction bases numbered 5, after V lost 0 bases and J lost 2 bases. The CDR3 is made up of 16 amino acids. The germline gives CDR1 LNHNV, CDR2 YYDKDF (reference sequence).

CDR3 in DNA: TGTGCCAGCGGAGGACAGGGTTCTGGGGCCAACGTCCTGACTTTC. It is translated as CASGGQGSGANVLTF. This chain uses TRBV25-1 with TRBJ2-6; 8 bases fit TRBD1. After removal of 8 bases from V and 1 base from J, the junction contained 4 bases not matched to a gene. The CDR3 covers 15 residues. Germline values: CDR1 MGHDK, CDR2 SYGVNS.

The chain uses TRBV5-1 and TRBJ1-2; 7 bases line up with TRBD1. CDR1 SGHRS and CDR2 YFSETQ come from the germline V gene. Losses at the gene ends were 4 bases for V and 8 bases for J; bases not matched to a gene: 5. This CDR3 has 12 residues. The CDR3 is CASSTDRAGYTF. The CDR3 DNA reads TGCGCCAGCAGCACAGACAGGGCAGGCTACACCTTC.

The count of this clone is one. The chain uses TRBV5-6 and TRBJ1-1, with 7 bases that match TRBD1. The germline CDR1 and CDR2 sequences are SGHDT and YYEEEE. J was trimmed by 1 base and V by 4 bases; bases with no gene match: 7. The CDR3 has 15 amino acids. The CDR3 is CASSHAEGANTEAFF. CDR3 DNA: TGTGCCAGCAGCCATGCGGAGGGGGCGAACACTGAAGCTTTCTTT.

The chain couples TRBV28 to TRBJ2-7, with 15 bases matching TRBD2. The CDR3 sequence is 16 residues long. V lost 3 bases to trimming and J lost 6 bases; unmatched junction nucleotides: 6. Germline V CDR1 and CDR2: MDHEN, SYDVKM. This chain's CDR3 is CASSFEGTSGGPEQYF. CDR3 DNA sequence: TGTGCCAGCAGTTTTGAAGGGACTAGCGGGGGGCCCGAGCAGTACTTC.

Of note for this clone: The same CDR3 arises from other DNA sequences in this sample as well. This chain links TRBV9 with TRBJ2-1; tentatively, D is TRBD2 (5 bases). V lost 2 bases and J lost 9, with 6 bases in between. The germline gives CDR1 SGDLS, CDR2 YYNGEE. CDR3 size: 11 residues. For the CDR3, the DNA is TGTGCCAGCAGCGTCGGAGGTGAGCAGTTCTTC. Encoded protein: CASSVGGEQFF.